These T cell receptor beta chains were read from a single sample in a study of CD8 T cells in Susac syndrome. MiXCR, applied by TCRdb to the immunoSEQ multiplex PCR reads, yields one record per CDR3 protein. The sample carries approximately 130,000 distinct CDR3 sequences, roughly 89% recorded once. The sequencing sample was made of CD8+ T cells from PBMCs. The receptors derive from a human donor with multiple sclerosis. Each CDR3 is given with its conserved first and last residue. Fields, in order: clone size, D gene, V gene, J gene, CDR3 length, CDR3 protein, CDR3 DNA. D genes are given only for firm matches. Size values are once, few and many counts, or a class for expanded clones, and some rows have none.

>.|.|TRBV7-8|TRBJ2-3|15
CASSLRTASTDTQYF
TGTGCCAGCAGCTTAAGGACAGCTAGCACAGATACGCAGTATTTT
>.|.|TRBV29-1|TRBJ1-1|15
CSAQYQGPMNTEAFF
TGCAGCGCCCAATACCAGGGGCCAATGAACACTGAAGCTTTCTTT
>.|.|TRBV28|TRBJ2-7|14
CASSDGQQAYEQYF
TGTGCCAGCAGTGACGGACAGCAAGCCTACGAGCAGTACTTC
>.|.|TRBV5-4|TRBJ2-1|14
CASSLGPPNNEQFF
TGTGCCAGCAGCTTGGGACCCCCAAACAATGAGCAGTTCTTC
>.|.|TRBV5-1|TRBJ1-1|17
CASSPDPSTQENTEAFF
TGCGCCAGCAGCCCGGACCCCTCGACACAAGAGAACACTGAAGCTTTCTTT
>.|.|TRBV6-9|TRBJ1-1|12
CATAGFWTEAFF
TGTGCCACCGCCGGCTTTTGGACTGAAGCTTTCTTT
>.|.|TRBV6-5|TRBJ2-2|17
CASSYSGLLANTGELFF
TGTGCCAGCAGTTACTCGGGTCTTCTCGCGAACACCGGGGAGCTGTTTTTT
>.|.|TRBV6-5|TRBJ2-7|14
CASSYGEGAYEQYF
TGTGCCAGCAGTTACGGGGAGGGGGCCTACGAGCAGTACTTC
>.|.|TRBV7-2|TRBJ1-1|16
CASSLDARASGTEAFF
TGTGCCAGCAGCTTAGATGCCAGGGCGAGTGGCACTGAAGCTTTCTTT
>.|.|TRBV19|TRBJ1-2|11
CASSQHYGYTF
TGTGCCAGTAGCCAACACTATGGCTACACCTTC
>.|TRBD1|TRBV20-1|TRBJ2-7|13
CSADRDRDYEQYF
TGCAGTGCTGACCGGGACAGGGACTACGAGCAGTACTTC
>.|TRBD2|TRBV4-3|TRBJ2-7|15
CASSQGTSGTYEQYF
TGCGCCAGCAGCCAGGGGACTAGCGGTACCTACGAGCAGTACTTC
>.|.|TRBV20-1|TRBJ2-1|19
CSASGGQAWSVRSYNEQFF
TGCAGTGCCTCGGGGGGACAGGCTTGGAGCGTACGCTCCTACAATGAGCAGTTCTTC
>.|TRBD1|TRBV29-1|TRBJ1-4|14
CSVAGTGGNEKLFF
TGCAGCGTTGCCGGGACAGGGGGCAACGAAAAACTGTTTTTT
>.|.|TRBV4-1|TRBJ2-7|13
CASSHGAPYEQYF
TGCGCCAGCAGCCACGGGGCTCCCTACGAGCAGTACTTC
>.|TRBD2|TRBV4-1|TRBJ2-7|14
CATPRGEGRYEQYF
TGCGCCACCCCCCGGGGGGAGGGCCGCTACGAGCAGTACTTC
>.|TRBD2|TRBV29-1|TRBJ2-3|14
CSVGTIRSTDTQYF
TGCAGCGTGGGGACTATCCGCTCCACAGATACGCAGTATTTT
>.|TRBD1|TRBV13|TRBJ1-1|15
CASSVVGQGNTEAFF
TGTGCCAGCAGCGTGGTCGGACAGGGGAACACTGAAGCTTTCTTT
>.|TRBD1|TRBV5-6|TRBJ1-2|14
CASSSRTGLGGYTF
TGTGCCAGCAGCTCCCGGACAGGCTTGGGCGGCTACACCTTC
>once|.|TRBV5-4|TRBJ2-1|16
CASSSPGWSAYNEQFF
TGTGCCAGCAGCTCTCCGGGGTGGTCAGCCTACAATGAGCAGTTCTTC
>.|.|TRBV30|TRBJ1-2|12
CAWNNPNYGYTF
TGTGCCTGGAATAATCCTAACTATGGCTACACCTTC
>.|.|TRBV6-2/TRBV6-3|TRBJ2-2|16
CASSPLAPMNTGELFF
TGTGCCAGCAGCCCCCTGGCACCTATGAACACCGGGGAGCTGTTTTTT
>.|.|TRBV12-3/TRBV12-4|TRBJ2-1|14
CASSGLASLNEQFF
TGTGCCAGCAGCGGGCTAGCGTCATTAAATGAGCAGTTCTTC
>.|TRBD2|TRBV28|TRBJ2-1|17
CASSLALGTSGGDEQFF
TGTGCCAGCAGTTTAGCATTGGGGACTAGCGGTGGGGATGAGCAGTTCTTC
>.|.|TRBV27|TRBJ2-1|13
CASRGGAGNEQFF
TGTGCCAGCCGTGGCGGGGCCGGGAATGAGCAGTTCTTC
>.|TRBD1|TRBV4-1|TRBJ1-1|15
CASSHSPDRQSEAFF
TGCGCCAGCAGCCATTCTCCGGACAGGCAGTCTGAAGCTTTCTTT
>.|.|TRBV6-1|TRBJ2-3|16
CASSEDREICTDTQYF
TGTGCCAGCAGTGAAGACCGGGAGATCTGCACAGATACGCAGTATTTT
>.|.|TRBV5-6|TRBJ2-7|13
CASSLTFRDEQYF
TGTGCCAGCAGCTTGACGTTCCGGGACGAGCAGTACTTC
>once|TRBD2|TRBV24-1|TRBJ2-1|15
CATSDSSGRAGEQFF
TGTGCCACCAGTGATTCTAGCGGGAGGGCCGGGGAGCAGTTCTTC
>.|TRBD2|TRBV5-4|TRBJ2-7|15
CASSLVGGGPGEQYF
TGTGCCAGCAGCTTGGTCGGGGGAGGGCCGGGAGAGCAGTACTTC
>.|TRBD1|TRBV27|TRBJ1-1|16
CASSLRRGPTNTEAFF
TGTGCCAGCAGTTTAAGGAGGGGGCCTACAAACACTGAAGCTTTCTTT
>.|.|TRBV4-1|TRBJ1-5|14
CASSQEPGTGPQHF
TGCGCCAGCAGCCAAGAACCCGGGACGGGGCCCCAGCATTTT
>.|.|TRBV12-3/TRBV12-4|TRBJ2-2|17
CASSSPIAEENTGELFF
TGTGCCAGCAGTTCCCCCATAGCGGAAGAGAACACCGGGGAGCTGTTTTTT
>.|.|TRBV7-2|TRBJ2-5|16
CASSSRVAGVQETQYF
TGTGCCAGCAGCTCTCGGGTTGCGGGTGTCCAAGAGACCCAGTACTTC
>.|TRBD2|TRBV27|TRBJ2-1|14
CASSGTSAVMRQFF
TGTGCCAGCAGTGGGACTAGTGCAGTCATGAGGCAGTTCTTC
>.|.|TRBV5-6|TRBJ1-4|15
CASSLLTEKREKLFF
TGTGCCAGCAGCCTTCTGACAGAGAAACGTGAAAAACTGTTTTTT
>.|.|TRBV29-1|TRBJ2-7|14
CSVEDLRDNYEQYF
TGCAGCGTTGAAGATCTTCGGGACAACTACGAGCAGTACTTC
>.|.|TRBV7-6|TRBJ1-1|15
CASSLVGGEGTEAFF
TGTGCCAGCAGCTTAGTCGGCGGGGAGGGTACTGAAGCTTTCTTT
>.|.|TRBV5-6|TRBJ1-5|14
CASSYGGGGQPQHF
TGTGCCAGCAGTTATGGAGGGGGGGGTCAGCCCCAGCATTTT
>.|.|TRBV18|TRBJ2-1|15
CASSRLSDQNNEQFF
TGTGCCAGCTCACGCTTAAGTGACCAAAACAATGAGCAGTTCTTC
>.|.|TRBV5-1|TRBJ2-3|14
CASSLGSRADTQYF
TGCGCCAGCAGCTTGGGATCGAGGGCAGATACGCAGTATTTT
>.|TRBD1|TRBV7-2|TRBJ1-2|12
CASSSTGVGYTF
TGTGCCAGCAGCTCTACAGGGGTTGGCTACACCTTC
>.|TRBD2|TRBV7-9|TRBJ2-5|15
CASSGPSGRWETQYF
TGTGCCAGCAGCGGCCCTAGCGGGAGATGGGAGACCCAGTACTTC
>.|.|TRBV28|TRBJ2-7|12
CASNPGTYEQYF
TGTGCCAGCAACCCTGGGACCTACGAGCAGTACTTC
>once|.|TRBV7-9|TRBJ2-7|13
CASSLSGWYEQYF
TGTGCCAGCAGCCTTAGCGGATGGTACGAGCAGTACTTC
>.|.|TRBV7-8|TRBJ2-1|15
CASSLAGGAFNEQFF
TGTGCCAGCAGCTTAGCGGGAGGTGCTTTCAATGAGCAGTTCTTC
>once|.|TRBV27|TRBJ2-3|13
CASSLRGADTQYF
TGTGCCAGCAGTTTAAGGGGTGCAGATACGCAGTATTTT
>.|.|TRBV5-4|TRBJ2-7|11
CASSDSAEQYF
TGTGCCAGCAGCGACTCTGCCGAGCAGTACTTC
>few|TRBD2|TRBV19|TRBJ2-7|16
CASSPGLAGGPYEQYF
TGTGCCAGTAGTCCCGGACTAGCGGGAGGGCCCTACGAGCAGTACTTC
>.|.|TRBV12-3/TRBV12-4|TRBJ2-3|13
CASSWVGGDTQYF
TGTGCCAGCAGCTGGGTAGGGGGGGATACGCAGTATTTT
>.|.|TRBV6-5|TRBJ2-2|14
CASTPSLNTGELFF
TGTGCCAGCACCCCTAGTTTGAACACCGGGGAGCTGTTTTTT
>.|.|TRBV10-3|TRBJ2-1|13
CAISDTFDNEQFF
TGTGCCATCAGTGACACGTTTGACAATGAGCAGTTCTTC
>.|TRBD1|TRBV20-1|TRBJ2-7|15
CSARGLGQGTYEQYF
TGCAGTGCTAGGGGGTTAGGACAGGGTACCTACGAGCAGTACTTC
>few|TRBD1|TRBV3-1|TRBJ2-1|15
CASSPGWDREDEQFF
TGTGCCAGCAGCCCTGGGTGGGACAGGGAGGATGAGCAGTTCTTC
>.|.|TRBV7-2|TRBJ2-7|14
CANSSNVEGYEQYF
TGTGCCAACAGCTCGAATGTAGAGGGTTACGAGCAGTACTTC
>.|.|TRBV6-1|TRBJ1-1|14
CASSEEGGDTEAFF
TGTGCCAGCAGTGAAGAGGGGGGAGACACTGAAGCTTTCTTT